This paragraph covers one T cell receptor (beta chain) sequence. Regarding time point: blood at routine non-recurrence follow-up after resection. Sequencing of whole RNA from tumor, nontumor lung or frozen PBMC involved no sorting. Each CDR3 protein gets one entry after TCRdb re-called the 5' RACE reads with MiXCR. The sample shows under 1,500 distinct CDR3 sequences, less than 35% of them seen only once. V was pared by 5 bases and J by 6 bases, with 10 bases of the junction left unmatched. This CDR3 spans 14 amino acids. CDR1 SGHTA and CDR2 FQGNSA come from the germline V gene. This entry comes from a study of spatial heterogeneity in lung cancer.

This chain connects TRBV7-2 to TRBJ2-7; 7 nucleotides agree with TRBD2. The receptor's source is a male donor with early-stage non-small cell lung cancer. Source: PBMCs, taken at follow-up. The CDR3 reads CASSPYAGVPEQYF. CDR3 bases: TGTGCCAGCAGCCCTTACGCGGGAGTGCCCGAGCAGTACTTC. Full variable domain (outside the CDR3, taken from reference TRBV7-2 and TRBJ2-7): GAGVSQSPSNKVTEKGKDVELRCDPISGHTALYWYRQSLGQGLEFLIYFQGNSAPDKSGLPSDRFSAERTGGSVSTLTIQRTQQEDSAVYLCASSPYAGVPEQYFGPGTRLTVT.